This TCR beta chain appears in the sequencing data of a study of T cells in localized non-small cell lung cancer. Some clones are missing from TCRdb's copy, which holds only in-frame ones; the method was immunoSEQ multiplex PCR. The sample holds tens of thousands of clones, about 86% seen once. Details on this clone: Antigen: not known.

With 0 bases removed from V and 6 bases from J, the gap between germline ends came to 12 bases. Per the germline V gene, CDR1 is SGHVS and CDR2 is FQNEAQ. The CDR3 runs to 15 residues. Study-level findings and limits: Heterogeneity remains possible because sequencing was limited to only one tumor region.

Here the sequenced sample was peripheral blood mononuclear cells, taken before any cancer treatment. The chain couples TRBV7-8 to TRBJ2-1; D not certain. The clonotype was recovered from a man between 40 and 75 years old with stage III lung adenocarcinoma. The CDR3 loop is CASSLAQRPTNEQFF. The CDR3 nucleotides are TGTGCCAGCAGCTTAGCACAGCGCCCAACCAATGAGCAGTTCTTC.